The entry below gives a single TCR beta chain sequence along with its context. The data were taken from a study of blood T cells in healthy people across ages. Trimming pared 2 bases from V and 7 bases from J, leaving 15 bases between. In germline, CDR1 is MNHEY, CDR2 SVGEGT. CDR3 size: 15 residues. Primers used in a second PCR of about 6 to 12 cycles were a sample-barcoded 5' primer and a J-beta primer mix. TCRdb called the 5' RACE reads again in MiXCR, with one record for every CDR3 protein. This table holds under 800,000 distinct CDR3 sequences, under 25% found once. V gene TRBV6-2 or TRBV6-3 combines with J gene TRBJ2-1; D tentatively reads TRBD1 or TRBD2 (6 bases each). The sequence derives from a man aged 70 or older in good health. Source material: blood. CDR3 sequence: CASSYRDWGANEQFF. DNA for the CDR3: TGTGCCAGCAGTTACCGGGACTGGGGGGCTAATGAGCAGTTCTTC.